The 7 T cell receptor beta chains below come from one sample, sequenced in a study of blood T cells in healthy people across ages. Next came a second PCR, run for about 6 to 11 cycles, which used a sample-barcoded 5' primer along with a J-beta primer mix. TCRdb reprocessed the 5' RACE reads via MiXCR and lists one record per CDR3 protein. The data contain roughly 900,000 distinct CDR3 sequences, around 48% of them singletons. Sequenced input: blood. The source of these receptors is a man aged 25-45 years in good health.

There are a few counts of this clonotype. The gene calls are TRBV4-1 and TRBJ1-1, with a tentative D call TRBD1 (5 bases). Trimming shortened V by 5 bases and J by 7 bases, and 14 bases separated the two germline ends. This CDR3 is built from 13 residues. Germline CDR1 reads MGHRA; CDR2 reads YSYEKL. The CDR3 DNA reads as TGCGCCAGCAGCACTCAGGGTCAGGGTGAAGCTTTCTTT. Its protein is CASSTQGQGEAFF.

The chain uses TRBV6-5 and TRBJ1-4; D not resolved. V was clipped by 0 bases and J by 10 bases, with 9 bases between them. The CDR3 is made up of 13 amino acids. Per germline, CDR1 MNHEY and CDR2 SVGAGI. The CDR3 reads CASSYSPQGKLFF. In nucleotides, the CDR3 is TGTGCCAGCAGTTACTCCCCCCAAGGAAAACTGTTTTTT.

The chain recombines TRBV6-6 with TRBJ2-1, with TRBD2 identical over 7 bases. Germline loops: CDR1 MNHNY, CDR2 SVGAGI (reference sequence). The V segment lost 4 bases and the J segment 0 bases; nucleotides outside the gene matches: 6. The CDR3 runs 16 residues. CDR3: CASSSPGGSSYNEQFF. The CDR3 DNA follows: TGTGCCAGCAGTTCCCCCGGGGGGAGCTCCTACAATGAGCAGTTCTTC.

V usage is TRBV28 and J usage is TRBJ1-1; D remains unclear. Germline CDR1 reads MDHEN; CDR2 reads SYDVKM. Trimming left V 3 bases short and J 4 bases short, with 12 bases between. This CDR3 is 14 amino acids long. CDR3 coding DNA: TGTGCCAGCAGTTTCGAGGCATTCGGCACTGAAGCTTTCTTT. It specifies CASSFEAFGTEAFF.

The genes are TRBV28 and TRBJ2-1; 9 bases agree with TRBD2. V was pared by 5 bases and J by 12 bases, with 8 bases of the junction left unmatched. CDR1 is MDHEN and CDR2 is SYDVKM in the germline V gene. This CDR3 contains 13 residues. The CDR3 spells CASSVSGGRGQFF. CDR3 nucleotide sequence: TGTGCCAGCAGTGTCAGCGGGGGGCGAGGGCAGTTCTTC.

This clonotype has a handful of counts. CDR3 residues: CASNPGGQEKLFF. As DNA, the CDR3 is TGTGCCAGCAATCCAGGGGGGCAGGAAAAACTGTTTTTT. The chain joins TRBV28 to TRBJ1-4; 7 bases fit TRBD1. V lost 7 bases to trimming and J lost 8 bases; unmatched junction nucleotides: 7. The length of the CDR3 is 13 residues. Per germline, CDR1 MDHEN and CDR2 SYDVKM.

The rearrangement joins TRBV29-1 to TRBJ2-3; D ambiguous. This CDR3 has 14 residues. Germline V gene data show CDR1 as SQVTM and CDR2 as ANQGSEA. Trimming cost V 2 bases and J 6 bases, with 15 bases left between them. The CDR3 DNA reads as TGCAGCGTTGAACCTGTCCGCCTTTTGGATACGCAGTATTTT. It specifies CSVEPVRLLDTQYF.